These 10 T cell receptor beta chains originate from one sample sequenced in a study of CD8 T cells in ankylosing spondylitis. Notes on the study in general: For ankylosing spondylitis blood, a TCR beta motif of under 10 highly homologous variants appeared characteristic.

From the 5' RACE reads, TCRdb called clonotypes with MiXCR, one entry per CDR3 protein. In the table there are 350,000 or so distinct CDR3 sequences, approximately 8.2% of which are singletons. These TCRs' antigens remain unknown. The sample taken for sequencing was blood, either unsorted or a sorted T cell fraction (not recorded which). These receptors were collected from a male donor with ankylosing spondylitis.

This clonotype was recorded at least ten times. The CDR3 sequence: CASSLGVAGGGTDTQYF. CDR3 coding DNA: TGTGCCAGCAGCTTAGGGGTAGCGGGAGGTGGAACAGATACGCAGTATTTT. The V gene is TRBV7-8, the J gene TRBJ2-3, with TRBD2 matching 10 bases. CDR3 size: 17 residues. J lost 3 bases, V lost 1 base, and 7 bases had no gene match. Per the germline V gene, CDR1 is SGHVS and CDR2 is FQNEAQ.

The chain couples TRBV5-8 to TRBJ2-1; 8 nucleotides align to TRBD2. V lost 2 bases to trimming and J lost 6 bases; unmatched junction nucleotides: 4. This CDR3 has 14 amino acids. Germline CDR1 reads SGHTS; CDR2 reads YDEGEE. In DNA, the CDR3 is TGTGCCAGCAGCTTTAGCGGGAAGCTCAATGAGCAGTTCTTC. Translation: CASSFSGKLNEQFF.

The sample holds a few counts of this clonotype. The J gene is TRBJ2-1, the V gene TRBV5-1; the D call may be TRBD1 or TRBD2 (5 bases each). Trimming shortened V by 4 bases and J by 7 bases, and 18 bases separated the two germline ends. The length of the CDR3 is 15 residues. Germline CDR1 SGHRS, CDR2 YFSETQ. CDR3 sequence (DNA): TGCGCCAGCAGCCCGGGACGGGGCTCGGGTAATGAGCAGTTCTTC. This codes for CASSPGRGSGNEQFF.

This clonotype was observed a handful of times. V gene TRBV7-8 combines with J gene TRBJ2-1; 9 bases line up with TRBD1. After removal of 2 bases from V and 2 bases from J, the junction contained 4 bases not matched to a gene. The CDR3 covers 16 residues. Germline V gene lookup returns CDR1 SGHVS and CDR2 FQNEAQ. The CDR3 bases are TGTGCCAGCAGCTTATGGGGGACAGGGACCTACAATGAGCAGTTCTTC. This sequence encodes CASSLWGTGTYNEQFF.

V usage is TRBV27 and J usage is TRBJ2-2, with 8 bases aligning to TRBD2. CDR1 and CDR2 (germline): MNHEY, SMNVEV (reference sequence). Unmatched junction bases numbered 15, after V lost 5 bases and J lost 4 bases. The CDR3 totals 18 residues. In nucleotides, the CDR3 is TGTGCCAGCAGTCGAGGAGCGGGAGTTGGGGCGTCCACCGGGGAGCTGTTTTTT. This gives the protein CASSRGAGVGASTGELFF.

This clonotype was recorded at least ten times. This chain links TRBV29-1 with TRBJ1-1; D is unclear. Germline V gene data show CDR1 as SQVTM and CDR2 as ANQGSEA. CDR3 length equals 14 residues. V shed 6 bases and J shed 5 bases, with 19 bases lying between them. The CDR3 loop reads CSVARTASRTEAFF. The CDR3 coding sequence is TGCAGCGTCGCCCGGACCGCAAGTAGAACTGAAGCTTTCTTT.

This clonotype was seen many times. Written as DNA, the CDR3 is TGTGCCAGCAGCTTGGGCGTAAAGGCAGATACGCAGTATTTT. Translated, it gives CASSLGVKADTQYF. The rearrangement links TRBV7-2 to TRBJ2-3, with D hard to call. This CDR3 is built from 14 residues. Germline V gene sequence: CDR1 SGHTA, CDR2 FQGNSA. V lost 3 bases and J lost 4, with 11 bases in between.

This clonotype was counted only a few times. The chain joins TRBV30 to TRBJ2-3, with 9 nucleotides matching TRBD2. With 3 bases clipped from V and 3 bases from J, the junction kept 19 bases outside the gene matches. This CDR3 is 19 amino acids long. Per the germline V gene, CDR1 is GTSNPN and CDR2 is SVGIG (reference sequence). The CDR3 region is CAWRVVIGGRVVATDTQYF. The CDR3 nucleotides are TGTGCCTGGAGGGTCGTGATCGGCGGGAGGGTAGTAGCAACAGATACGCAGTATTTT.

This clonotype was seen at least ten times. This chain links TRBV29-1 with TRBJ1-1; D not resolved. This CDR3 comprises 10 residues. Germline CDR1 SQVTM, CDR2 ANQGSEA. Trimming shortened V by 7 bases and J by 1 base, and 4 bases separated the two germline ends. The CDR3 protein is CSAKNTEAFF. In nucleotides, the CDR3 is TGCAGCGCTAAGAACACTGAAGCTTTCTTT.

This sequence joins TRBV7-2 and TRBJ2-1; the D gene is possibly TRBD1 (6 bases). V lost 2 bases, J lost 5 bases, and 13 bases lay in between. The CDR3 extends over 15 amino acids. Germline values: CDR1 SGHTA, CDR2 FQGNSA. CDR3 nucleotide sequence: TGTGCCAGCAGCTTACTTGGACAGAGCCACAATGAGCAGTTCTTC. Translated: CASSLLGQSHNEQFF.